This T cell receptor beta chain was captured in a study of T cell repertoires in cytomegalovirus infection. Turning to the study itself: Based on public TCR beta signatures, there were indications of CMV infection and of a matching HLA type. Overall study results and limits: Totalled public TCR beta family frequency picked out people who carried CMV plus the relevant HLA.

The CDR3 is 16 amino acids. CDR1 and CDR2 from the germline V gene are DFQATT and SNEGSKA (reference sequence). V lost 2 bases to trimming and J lost 6 bases; unmatched junction nucleotides: 14. This clonotype was found a few times. The antigen remains unidentified. TCRdb recomputed calls from the reads with MiXCR, one row per CDR3 protein. The sample comprises about 160,000 distinct CDR3 sequences, roughly 15% of which are singletons, and over 15% rests with the top ten. This TCR was sampled from a human donor in good health (CMV status not recorded). Some clones in this sample may be carry-over from other donors' samples. The sample was CD8+ T cells from PBMCs. The chain has TRBV20-1 and TRBJ1-2, with 8 bases aligning to TRBD1. The CDR3 region is CSARHIRTGLRDGYTF. The DNA of the CDR3 is TGCAGTGCTAGACATATTCGGACAGGGCTCAGGGATGGCTACACCTTC.